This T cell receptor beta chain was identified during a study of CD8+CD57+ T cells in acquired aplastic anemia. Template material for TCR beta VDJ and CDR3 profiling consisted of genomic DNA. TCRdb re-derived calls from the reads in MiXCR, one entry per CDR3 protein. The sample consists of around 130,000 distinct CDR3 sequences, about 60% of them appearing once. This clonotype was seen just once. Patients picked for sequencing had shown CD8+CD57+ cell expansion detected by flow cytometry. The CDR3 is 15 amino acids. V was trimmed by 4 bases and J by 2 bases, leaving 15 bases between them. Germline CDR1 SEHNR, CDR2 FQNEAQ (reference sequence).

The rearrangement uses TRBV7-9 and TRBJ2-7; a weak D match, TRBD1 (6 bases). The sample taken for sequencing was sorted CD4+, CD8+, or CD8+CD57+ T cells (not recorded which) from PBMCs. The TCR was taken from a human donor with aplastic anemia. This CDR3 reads CASSSSDSYPYEQYF. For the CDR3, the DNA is TGTGCCAGCAGCTCCTCGGACAGCTATCCCTACGAGCAGTACTTC. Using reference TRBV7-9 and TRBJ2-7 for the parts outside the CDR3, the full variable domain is DTGVSQNPRHKITKRGQNVTFRCDPISEHNRLYWYRQTLGQGPEFLTYFQNEAQLEKSRLLSDRFSAERPKGSFSTLEIQRTEQGDSAMYLCASSSSDSYPYEQYFGPGTRLTVT.